The source of this T cell receptor (beta chain) is a study of blood T cell repertoires in COVID-19. At the level of the study: Italy, Spain and the United States were the sources of the convalescent and acute COVID-19 samples. T cells, B-cell-depleted T cells, or PBMCs provided the cDNA or gDNA that served as material.

Authors' processing steps: Amplification of reference gene primers was used by the study to estimate nucleated cell counts. Here immunoSEQ multiplex PCR was the method, and the copy in TCRdb shows in-frame clones only, minus some. V and J calls and clone size are those listed in that table; D and trimming were worked out from the DNA. The sample consists of approximately 170,000 clones, 85% to 90% of them appearing once. Seattle's enrolled individuals joined amid active infection and were then monitored longitudinally. The CDR3 has 17 amino acids. The V gene's germline CDR1 is MDHEN and CDR2 SYDVKM. The V gene lost 5 bases and the J gene lost 1 base, with 18 bases spanning the gap.

This chain connects TRBV28 to TRBJ1-5; D is possibly TRBD1 (6 bases). The sequence came from an elderly woman with COVID-19, enrolled during active disease. The sequencing sample was made of peripheral blood. Here the CDR3 reads CASSPNTGLPSNQPQHF. The DNA of the CDR3 is TGTGCCAGCAGTCCAAACACAGGGTTACCAAGCAATCAGCCCCAGCATTTT.